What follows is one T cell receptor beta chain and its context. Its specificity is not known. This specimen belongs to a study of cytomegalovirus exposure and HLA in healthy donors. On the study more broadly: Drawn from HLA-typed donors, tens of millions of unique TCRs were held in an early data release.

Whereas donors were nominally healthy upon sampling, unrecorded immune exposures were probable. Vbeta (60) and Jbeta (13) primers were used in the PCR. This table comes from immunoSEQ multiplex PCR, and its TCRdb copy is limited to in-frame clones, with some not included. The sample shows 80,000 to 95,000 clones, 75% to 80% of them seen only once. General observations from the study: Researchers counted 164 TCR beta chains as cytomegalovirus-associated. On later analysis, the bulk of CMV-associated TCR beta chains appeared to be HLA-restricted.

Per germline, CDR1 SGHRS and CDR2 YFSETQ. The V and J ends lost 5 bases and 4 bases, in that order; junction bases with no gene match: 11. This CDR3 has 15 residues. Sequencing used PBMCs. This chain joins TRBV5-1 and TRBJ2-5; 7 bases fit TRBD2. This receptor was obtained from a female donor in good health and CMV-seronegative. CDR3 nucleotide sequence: TGCGCCAGCAGGCGGACCGGACTAGACGGAGAGACCCAGTACTTC. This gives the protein CASRRTGLDGETQYF.